These 15 T cell receptor beta chains share one sample of origin, sequenced in a study of blood T cell repertoires in COVID-19. Repertoires were generated with immunoSEQ multiplex PCR, while TCRdb's copy carries only in-frame clones and drops some. The sample comprises some 290,000 clones, 90% of which are singletons, and 3% to 5% rests with the top ten. The sample consisted of PBMCs or T cells enriched from blood (not recorded which). All receptors come from a woman aged 25 to 39 who had been exposed to COVID-19.

V is TRBV2 and J is TRBJ1-5; 7 bases map to TRBD1. The CDR3 is 12 amino acids. The germline CDR1 and CDR2 sequences are SNHLY and FYNNEI. V lost 8 bases, J lost 4 bases, and 2 bases stayed unmatched. The CDR3 nucleotides are TGTGCCAGCCGGGACAGAAATCAGCCCCAGCATTTT. Its translation is CASRDRNQPQHF. The whole variable domain, filled in from reference TRBV2 and TRBJ1-5, reads EPEVTQTPSHQVTQMGQEVILRCVPISNHLYFYWYRQILGQKVEFLVSFYNNEISEKSEIFDDQFSVERPDGSNFTLKIRSTKLEDSAMYFCASRDRNQPQHFGDGTRLSIL.

This chain joins TRBV25-1 and TRBJ2-1; 9 bases agree with TRBD2. The germline CDR1 and CDR2 sequences are MGHDK and SYGVNS. V dropped 4 bases and J dropped 5; count of bases not matched to a gene: 9. This CDR3 region has 16 residues. This CDR3 is CASSAFLAGFNNEQFF. In nucleotides, the CDR3 is TGTGCCAGCAGTGCGTTTCTAGCGGGGTTCAACAATGAGCAGTTCTTC.

The chain is built from TRBV6-4 and TRBJ2-3; 7 positions match TRBD2. Unmatched junction bases numbered 2, after V lost 1 base and J lost 1 base. Germline CDR1 is MRHNA and CDR2 is SNTAGT. CDR3 size: 15 residues. As DNA, the CDR3 is TGTGCCAGCAGTGACTTTGCGGGGGGCACAGATACGCAGTATTTT. Amino acid sequence: CASSDFAGGTDTQYF.

The chain carries TRBV10-1 and TRBJ2-7; the match to TRBD2 covers 8 bases. The CDR3 covers 18 residues. The germline CDR1 and CDR2 sequences are WNHNN and SYGVQD (reference sequence). The trim removed 9 bases at V and 3 bases at J, leaving 22 bases unmatched. The DNA for the CDR3 is TGCGCCAGATCCCATGCCCTGAGGCGGGGGGTACTATTCTACGAGCAGTACTTC. Translating gives CARSHALRRGVLFYEQYF.

J is TRBJ2-5 and V is TRBV5-1; tentatively, D is TRBD1 (6 bases). The CDR3 contains 15 residues. V gave up 3 bases and J gave up 1 base, with 13 bases separating them. The V gene's germline CDR1 is SGHRS and CDR2 YFSETQ. Written as DNA, the CDR3 is TGCGCCAGCAGCTATGACAGGATCGGCCAAGAGACCCAGTACTTC. Translating it yields CASSYDRIGQETQYF.

The rearrangement links TRBV27 to TRBJ2-5; a possible D gene is TRBD1 (6 bases). The CDR3 runs 16 residues. CDR1 and CDR2 from the germline V gene are MNHEY and SMNVEV (reference sequence). The ends were cut back, 5 bases at V and 3 bases at J, with 19 bases in the middle. The CDR3 DNA sequence: TGTGCCAGCAGTGTCGGGACCTGGGGGCGGGAAGAGACCCAGTACTTC. This gives the protein CASSVGTWGREETQYF.

The chain is built from TRBV19 and TRBJ1-4; TRBD1 agrees at 12 bases. Germline V lookup: CDR1 LNHDA, CDR2 SQIVND (reference sequence). The CDR3 is 15 residues long. J gave up 8 bases and V 5 bases, and 6 bases lay outside the gene matches. For the CDR3, the DNA is TGTGCCAGTAGTGCAACCGGGACAGGGGGCGAAAAACTGTTTTTT. Encoded protein: CASSATGTGGEKLFF.

This chain connects TRBV29-1 to TRBJ2-1, with TRBD1 matching over 9 bases. CDR1 is SQVTM, CDR2 ANQGSEA, per germline. Trimming removed 7 bases from V and 8 bases from J; junction bases left unmatched: 12. This CDR3 is 14 amino acids long. The CDR3 bases are TGCAGCGCCCCCACCCGCCGGACAGGGGATGAGCAGTTCTTC. Encoded protein: CSAPTRRTGDEQFF.

The V and J genes are TRBV11-2 and TRBJ2-7; D uncertain. This CDR3 comprises 12 residues. The V gene's germline CDR1 is SGHAT and CDR2 FQNNGV. The V gene lost 4 bases and the J gene lost 3 bases, with 7 bases spanning the gap. The CDR3 nucleotides are TGTGCCAGCAGCTCCCCCCACTACGAGCAGTACTTC. It codes for CASSSPHYEQYF. The whole variable domain, filled in from reference TRBV11-2 and TRBJ2-7, reads EAGVAQSPRYKIIEKRQSVAFWCNPISGHATLYWYQQILGQGPKLLIQFQNNGVVDDSQLPKDRFSAERLKGVDSTLKIQPAKLEDSAVYLCASSSPHYEQYFGPGTRLTVT.

This sequence joins TRBV5-5 and TRBJ2-3, with 8 bases matching TRBD1. The germline CDR1 and CDR2 sequences are SGHKS and YYEKEE (reference sequence). V gave up 5 bases and J gave up 10 bases; unmatched junction bases: 12. This CDR3 contains 14 residues. The CDR3 nucleotides are TGTGCCAGCAGTTCAGGGACAGGCTCCTATCCGCAGTATTTT. As protein: CASSSGTGSYPQYF.

The chain employs TRBV7-9 and TRBJ2-2; perhaps TRBD2 as D (5 bases). Per the germline V gene, CDR1 is SEHNR and CDR2 is FQNEAQ (reference sequence). The CDR3 spans 15 residues. With 4 bases removed from V and 6 bases from J, the gap between germline ends came to 15 bases. CDR3 sequence (DNA): TGTGCCAGCAGCTCGAGGGAGCCCCGTTCCGGGGAGCTGTTTTTT. Amino acid sequence: CASSSREPRSGELFF. Full variable domain (missing parts from reference TRBV7-9 and TRBJ2-2): DTGVSQNPRHKITKRGQNVTFRCDPISEHNRLYWYRQTLGQGPEFLTYFQNEAQLEKSRLLSDRFSAERPKGSFSTLEIQRTEQGDSAMYLCASSSREPRSGELFFGEGSRLTVL.

The J gene is TRBJ2-6, the V gene TRBV4-3, with 7 bases lining up with TRBD1. CDR1 is LGHNA and CDR2 is YSLEER in the germline V gene. This CDR3 comprises 22 residues. J lost 4 bases, V lost 0 bases, and 21 bases had no gene match. The CDR3 region is CASSQELWPDGTAPTGANVLTF. In nucleotides, the CDR3 is TGCGCCAGCAGCCAAGAATTATGGCCGGACGGGACAGCGCCCACCGGGGCCAACGTCCTGACTTTC.

The genes are TRBV7-2 and TRBJ1-4; possible D gene TRBD1, 6 bases. V was trimmed by 4 bases and J by 8 bases, leaving 17 bases between them. This CDR3 contains 15 residues. CDR1 is SGHTA and CDR2 is FQGNSA in the germline V gene. The chain's CDR3 is CASSSGQSPGEKLFF. The CDR3 DNA reads as TGTGCCAGCAGCTCCGGACAGTCTCCGGGGGAAAAACTGTTTTTT.

V and J are TRBV9 and TRBJ2-7, with TRBD1 identical over 7 bases. Germline CDR1 SGDLS, CDR2 YYNGEE. The CDR3 is 15 residues long. The trim removed 0 bases at V and 7 bases at J, leaving 10 bases unmatched. CDR3 amino acids: CASSVAEGAPREQYF. The CDR3 DNA sequence: TGTGCCAGCAGCGTAGCTGAGGGGGCCCCCCGGGAGCAGTACTTC. Variable domain in full (rest from reference TRBV9 and TRBJ2-7): DSGVTQTPKHLITATGQRVTLRCSPRSGDLSVYWYQQSLDQGLQFLIQYYNGEERAKGNILERFSAQQFPDLHSELNLSSLELGDSALYFCASSVAEGAPREQYFGPGTRLTVT.

The V and J genes are TRBV9 and TRBJ1-2, with unresolved D. The germline gives CDR1 SGDLS, CDR2 YYNGEE. There are 16 residues in the CDR3. The ends were cut back, 1 base at V and 6 bases at J, with 19 bases in the middle. The CDR3 loop is CASSVLADRTADGYTF. For the CDR3, the DNA is TGTGCCAGCAGCGTATTAGCCGACCGAACGGCGGATGGCTACACCTTC.